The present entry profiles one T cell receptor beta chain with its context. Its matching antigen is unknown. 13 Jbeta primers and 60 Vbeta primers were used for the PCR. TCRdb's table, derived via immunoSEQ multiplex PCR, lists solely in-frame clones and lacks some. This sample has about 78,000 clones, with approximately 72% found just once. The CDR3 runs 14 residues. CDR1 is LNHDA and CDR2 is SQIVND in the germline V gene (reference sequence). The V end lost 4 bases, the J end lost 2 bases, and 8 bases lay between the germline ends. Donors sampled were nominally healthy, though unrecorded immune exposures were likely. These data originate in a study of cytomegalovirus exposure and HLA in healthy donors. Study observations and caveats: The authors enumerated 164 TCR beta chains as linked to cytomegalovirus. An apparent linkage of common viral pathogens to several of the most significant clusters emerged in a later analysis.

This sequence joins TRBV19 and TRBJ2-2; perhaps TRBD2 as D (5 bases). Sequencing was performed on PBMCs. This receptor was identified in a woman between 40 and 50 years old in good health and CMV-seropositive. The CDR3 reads CASSTTTNTGELFF. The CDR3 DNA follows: TGTGCCAGTAGTACGACTACAAACACCGGGGAGCTGTTTTTT.